These T cell receptor beta chains were read from a single sample in a study of tumor-infiltrating lymphocytes in localized non-small cell lung cancer. The protocol was immunoSEQ multiplex PCR, while the TCRdb copy is restricted to in-frame clones and leaves out a portion. This table has some 15,000 clones, approximately 85% appearing once. The specimen was uninvolved lung tissue not adjacent to the tumor. The receptor set was obtained from a human donor with non-small cell lung cancer. The CDR3 runs from the conserved cysteine through the conserved F or W. A D gene is named only where the DNA matches it firmly. Expanded clones are given a class, and other clones once, few, many or no size at all.

cdr3_nt cdr3_aa j_call d_call v_call clone_size
TGCAGCGTTGGCCCCGACAGGCTCACCTCCTACGAGCAGTACTTC CSVGPDRLTSYEQYF TRBJ2-7 - TRBV29-1 -
TGCGCCAGCAGCACGGGACAGACGGGGCCCCAGCATTTT CASSTGQTGPQHF TRBJ1-5 TRBD1 TRBV5-1 -
TGTGCCAGCAGCCAACTAACTAGCGGGACCGGGGAGCTGTTTTTT CASSQLTSGTGELFF TRBJ2-2 TRBD2 TRBV4-2 -
TGTGCCCAGCTCACGCTGGGCAGGGGGAACACTGAAGCTTTCTTT CAQLTLGRGNTEAFF TRBJ1-1 - TRBV30 -
TGTGCCAGCAGCCCCCTGGGAGGGGTCGGGGCCAACGTCCTGACTTTC CASSPLGGVGANVLTF TRBJ2-6 TRBD2 TRBV6-6 -
TGCGCCAGCAGCTTGGAATTAAGGGCTACCTACAATGAGCAGTTCTTC CASSLELRATYNEQFF TRBJ2-1 - TRBV5-1 -
TGTGCCAGCAGCGAATCCGGGACAGGGGATCTCTACGAGCAGTACTTC CASSESGTGDLYEQYF TRBJ2-7 TRBD1 TRBV27 few
TGTGCCAGCAGCCCCGGCGGACTAGCGGGTCCCAGGGCTGTGAATGAGCAGTTCTTC CASSPGGLAGPRAVNEQFF TRBJ2-1 TRBD2 TRBV5-4 -
TGTGCCAGCAGTGTATCATTAGGGGGGGGCGGAAATACGCAGTATTTT CASSVSLGGGGNTQYF TRBJ2-3 - TRBV2 -
TGTGCCTGGAGAGGAGCAGGGGGAAGCAATCAGCCCCAGCATTTT CAWRGAGGSNQPQHF TRBJ1-5 TRBD1 TRBV30 once
TGCGCCAGCAGCCAAACTGGACAGCACACCGGGGAGCTGTTTTTT CASSQTGQHTGELFF TRBJ2-2 - TRBV5-1 -
TGTGCCAGCAGCACCCATGCGGGGAGGGATGATCAGCCCCAGCATTTT CASSTHAGRDDQPQHF TRBJ1-5 - TRBV7-2 -
TGTGCCAGCAGTGGTTCCAACACCGGGGAGCTGTTTTTT CASSGSNTGELFF TRBJ2-2 - TRBV28 -
TGTGCCAGCAGGGTCACTAGCGGTCAAACCTACGAGCAGTACTTC CASRVTSGQTYEQYF TRBJ2-7 TRBD2 TRBV27 -
TGTGCCAGCAGCTCTCGGGGGACAGATACGCAGTATTTT CASSSRGTDTQYF TRBJ2-3 - TRBV7-3 -
TGCGCCAGCACCAGGGACGACAATGAGCAGTTCTTC CASTRDDNEQFF TRBJ2-1 - TRBV5-1 -